Below, one T cell receptor (beta chain) is given with its context. Its antigen remains unknown. CDR3 size: 20 residues. The data were obtained in a study of cytomegalovirus exposure and HLA in healthy donors. Study-wide points: An apparent linkage of common viral pathogens to several of the most significant clusters emerged in a later analysis.

13 Jbeta primers and 60 Vbeta primers were used for the PCR. Data came from immunoSEQ multiplex PCR; TCRdb stores just in-frame clones and leaves some out. This repertoire shows about 78,000 clones, over 60% found once; its top ten account for 11%. This clonotype was obtained from a woman aged 40 to 50 in good health and CMV-seropositive. The chain couples TRBV21-1 to TRBJ2-1; the D segment call TRBD2 is taken from the table without a DNA check. TRBV21-1 constitutes a pseudogene. Sequenced material: PBMCs. CDR3 DNA sequence: TGTGCCAGCAGCACCCGACTAGCGGGAGCCCTTGGGTGCACCTACAATGAGCAGTTCTTC. Translated: CASSTRLAGALGCTYNEQFF.